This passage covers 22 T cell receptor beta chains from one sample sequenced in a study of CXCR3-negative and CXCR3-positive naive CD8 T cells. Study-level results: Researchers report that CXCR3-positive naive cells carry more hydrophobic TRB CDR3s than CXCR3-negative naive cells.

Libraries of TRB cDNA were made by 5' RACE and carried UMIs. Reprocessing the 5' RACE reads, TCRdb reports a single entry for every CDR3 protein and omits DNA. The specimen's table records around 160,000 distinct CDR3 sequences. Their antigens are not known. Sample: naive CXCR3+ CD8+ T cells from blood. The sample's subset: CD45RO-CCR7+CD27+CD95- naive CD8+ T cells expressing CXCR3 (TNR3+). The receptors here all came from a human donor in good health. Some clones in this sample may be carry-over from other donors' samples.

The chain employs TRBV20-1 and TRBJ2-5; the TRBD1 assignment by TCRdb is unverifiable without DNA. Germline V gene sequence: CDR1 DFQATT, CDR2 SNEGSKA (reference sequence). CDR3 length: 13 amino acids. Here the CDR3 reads CSALDRLGETQYF.

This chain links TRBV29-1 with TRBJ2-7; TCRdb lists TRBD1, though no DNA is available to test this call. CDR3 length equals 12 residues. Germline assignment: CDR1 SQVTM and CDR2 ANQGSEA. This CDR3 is CSVPTGGGEQYF.

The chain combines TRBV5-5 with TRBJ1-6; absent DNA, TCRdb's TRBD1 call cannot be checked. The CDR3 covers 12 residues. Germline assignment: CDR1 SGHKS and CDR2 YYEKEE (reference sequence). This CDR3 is CASSFAGQVETF.

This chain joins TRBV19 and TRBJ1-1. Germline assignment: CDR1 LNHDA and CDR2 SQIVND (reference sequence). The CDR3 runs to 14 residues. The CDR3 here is CASIGSESNTEAFF.

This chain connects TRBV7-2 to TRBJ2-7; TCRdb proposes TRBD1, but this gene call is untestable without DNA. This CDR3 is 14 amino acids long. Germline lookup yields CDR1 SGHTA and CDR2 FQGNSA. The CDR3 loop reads CASSSQGGGGEQYF. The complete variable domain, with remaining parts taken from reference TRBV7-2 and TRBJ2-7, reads GAGVSQSPSNKVTEKGKDVELRCDPISGHTALYWYRQSLGQGLEFLIYFQGNSAPDKSGLPSDRFSAERTGGSVSTLTIQRTQQEDSAVYLCASSSQGGGGEQYFGPGTRLTVT.

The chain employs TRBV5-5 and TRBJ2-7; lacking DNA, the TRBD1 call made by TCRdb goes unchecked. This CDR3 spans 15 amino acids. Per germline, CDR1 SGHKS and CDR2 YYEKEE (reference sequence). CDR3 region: CASSLTGTGNYEQYF.

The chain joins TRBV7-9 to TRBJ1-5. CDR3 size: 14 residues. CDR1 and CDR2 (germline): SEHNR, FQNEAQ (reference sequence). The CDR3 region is CASSSTVPNQPQHF.

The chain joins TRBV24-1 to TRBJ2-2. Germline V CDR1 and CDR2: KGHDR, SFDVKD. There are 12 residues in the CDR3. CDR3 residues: CATSDLPGELFF.

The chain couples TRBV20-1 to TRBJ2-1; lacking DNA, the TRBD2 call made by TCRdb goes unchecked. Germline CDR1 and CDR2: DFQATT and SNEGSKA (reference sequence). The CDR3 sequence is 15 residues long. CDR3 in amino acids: CSARDTWGADNEQFF.

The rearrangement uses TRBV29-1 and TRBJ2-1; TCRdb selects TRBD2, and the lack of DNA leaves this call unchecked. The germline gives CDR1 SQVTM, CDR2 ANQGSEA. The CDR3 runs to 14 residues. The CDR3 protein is CSVIPADHYNEQFF.

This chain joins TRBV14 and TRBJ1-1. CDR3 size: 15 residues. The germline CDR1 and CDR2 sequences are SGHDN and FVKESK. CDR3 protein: CASSQIGIPNTEAFF.

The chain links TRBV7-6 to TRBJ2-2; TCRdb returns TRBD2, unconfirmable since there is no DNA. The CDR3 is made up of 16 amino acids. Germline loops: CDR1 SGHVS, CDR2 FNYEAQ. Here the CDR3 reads CASSLVISGATGELFF.

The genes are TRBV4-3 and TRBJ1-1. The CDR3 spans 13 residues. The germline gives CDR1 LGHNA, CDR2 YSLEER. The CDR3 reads CASSLTSNTEAFF.

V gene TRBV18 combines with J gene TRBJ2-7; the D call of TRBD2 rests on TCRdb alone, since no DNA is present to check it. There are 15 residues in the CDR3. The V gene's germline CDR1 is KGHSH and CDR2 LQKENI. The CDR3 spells CASSPIEEGWYEQYF.

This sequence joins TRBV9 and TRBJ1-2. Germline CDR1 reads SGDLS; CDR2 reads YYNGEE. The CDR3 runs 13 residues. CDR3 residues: CASSVRTGYGYTF.

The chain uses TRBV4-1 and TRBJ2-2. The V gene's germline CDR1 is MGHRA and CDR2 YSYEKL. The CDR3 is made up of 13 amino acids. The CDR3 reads CASSQVLAGELFF.

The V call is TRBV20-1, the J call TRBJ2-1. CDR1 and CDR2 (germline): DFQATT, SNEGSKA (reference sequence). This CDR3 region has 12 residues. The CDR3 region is CSARYRGNEQFF.

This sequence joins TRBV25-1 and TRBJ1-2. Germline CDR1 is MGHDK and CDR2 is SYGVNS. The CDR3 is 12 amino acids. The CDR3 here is CASSEYDGGYTF.

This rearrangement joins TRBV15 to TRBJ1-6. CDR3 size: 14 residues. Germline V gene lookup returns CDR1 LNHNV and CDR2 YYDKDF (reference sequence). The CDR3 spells CATSRGLNNSPLHF.

The CDR3 loop reads CSDQDPGTGARNTEAFF. This rearrangement joins TRBV29-1 to TRBJ1-1; TCRdb selects TRBD1, and the lack of DNA leaves this call unchecked. Looked up from germline, CDR1 is SQVTM and CDR2 is ANQGSEA. This CDR3 spans 17 amino acids.

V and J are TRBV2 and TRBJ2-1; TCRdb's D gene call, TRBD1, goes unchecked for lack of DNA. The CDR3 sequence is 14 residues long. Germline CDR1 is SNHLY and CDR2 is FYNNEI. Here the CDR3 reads CASSDGGPYNEQFF.

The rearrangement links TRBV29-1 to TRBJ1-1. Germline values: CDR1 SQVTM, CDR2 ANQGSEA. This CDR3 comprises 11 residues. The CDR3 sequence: CSVEHNTEAFF. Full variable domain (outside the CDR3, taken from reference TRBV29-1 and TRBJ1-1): SAVISQKPSRDICQRGTSLTIQCQVDSQVTMMFWYRQQPGQSLTLIATANQGSEATYESGFVIDKFPISRPNLTFSTLTVSNMSPEDSSIYLCSVEHNTEAFFGQGTRLTVV.